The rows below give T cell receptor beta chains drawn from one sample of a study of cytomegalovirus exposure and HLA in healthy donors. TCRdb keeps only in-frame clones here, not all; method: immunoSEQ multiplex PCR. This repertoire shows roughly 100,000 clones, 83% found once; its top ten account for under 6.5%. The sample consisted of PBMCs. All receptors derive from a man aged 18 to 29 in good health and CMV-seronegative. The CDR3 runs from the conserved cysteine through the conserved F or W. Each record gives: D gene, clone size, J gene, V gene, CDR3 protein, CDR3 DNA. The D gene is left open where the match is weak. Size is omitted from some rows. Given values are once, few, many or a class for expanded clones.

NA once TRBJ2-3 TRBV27 CASRTLGGNTDTQYF TGTGCCAGCAGGACGCTGGGAGGAAACACAGATACGCAGTATTTT
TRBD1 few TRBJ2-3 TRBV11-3 CASSSGQGRKRGTQYF TGTGCCAGCAGCTCGGGACAGGGAAGAAAAAGGGGTACGCAGTATTTT
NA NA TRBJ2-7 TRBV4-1 CASSQVPGYEQYF TGCGCCAGCAGCCAAGTGCCGGGCTACGAGCAGTACTTC
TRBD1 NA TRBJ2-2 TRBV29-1 CSGTTMEGGGTGELFF TGCAGCGGGACCACCATGGAAGGGGGCGGTACCGGGGAGCTGTTTTTT
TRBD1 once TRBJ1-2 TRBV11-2 CASSRPTGPYGYTF TGTGCCAGCAGCCGACCGACAGGGCCCTATGGCTACACCTTC
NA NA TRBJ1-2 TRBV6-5 CASSTGAYGYTF TGTGCCAGCAGTACAGGAGCATATGGCTACACCTTC
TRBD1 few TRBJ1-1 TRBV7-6 CASSRDRVNTEAFF TGTGCCAGCAGCAGGGACAGGGTGAACACTGAAGCTTTCTTT
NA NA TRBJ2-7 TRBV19 CASSIKASRRAEQYF TGTGCCAGTAGTATAAAGGCCTCCCGGCGGGCCGAGCAGTACTTC
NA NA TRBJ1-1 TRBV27 CASSGTSNTEAFF TGTGCCAGCAGCGGGACATCGAACACTGAAGCTTTCTTT
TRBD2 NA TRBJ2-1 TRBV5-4 CARDTSGMNNEQFF TGTGCCAGGGACACTAGCGGGATGAACAATGAGCAGTTCTTC
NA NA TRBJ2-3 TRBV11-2 CASSRQRAPDTQYF TGTGCCAGCAGCCGACAACGAGCCCCGGATACGCAGTATTTT
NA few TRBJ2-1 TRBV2 CASSGMSSYNEQFF TGTGCCAGCAGCGGGATGAGCTCCTACAATGAGCAGTTCTTC
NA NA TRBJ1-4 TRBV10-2 CASRAALFQINEKLFF TGCGCCAGCAGGGCCGCCCTTTTTCAGATAAATGAAAAACTGTTTTTT
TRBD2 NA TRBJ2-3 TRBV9 CASSVSGRSDTQYF TGTGCCAGCAGCGTAAGCGGGAGGTCAGATACGCAGTATTTT
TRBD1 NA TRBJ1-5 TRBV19 CASSMDRGGQPQHF TGTGCCAGTAGTATGGACAGGGGAGGTCAGCCCCAGCATTTT
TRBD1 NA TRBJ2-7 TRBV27 CASSSPYRGKAYEQYF TGTGCCAGCAGTTCCCCCTACAGGGGGAAGGCCTACGAGCAGTACTTC
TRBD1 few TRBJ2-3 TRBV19 CASSVTGSRTDTQYF TGTGCCAGTAGTGTGACAGGGTCTAGGACAGATACGCAGTATTTT
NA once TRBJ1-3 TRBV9 CASSASPSGAGNTIYF TGTGCCAGCAGCGCCTCCCCCTCAGGGGCTGGAAACACCATATATTTT
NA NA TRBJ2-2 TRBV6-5 CASSYSGRGKTGELFF TGTGCCAGCAGTTACTCGGGCAGGGGAAAGACCGGGGAGCTGTTTTTT
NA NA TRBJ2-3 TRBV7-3 CASSLISPATDTQYF TGTGCCAGCAGCTTAATTAGCCCAGCCACAGATACGCAGTATTTT
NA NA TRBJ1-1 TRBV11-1 CASSLRPGDNTEAFF TGTGCCAGCAGCTTGCGTCCCGGGGATAACACTGAAGCTTTCTTT
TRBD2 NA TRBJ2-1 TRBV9 CASRGGGSSYNEQFF TGTGCCAGCAGGGGAGGCGGGAGCTCCTACAATGAGCAGTTCTTC
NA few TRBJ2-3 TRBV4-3 CASSRLTSAGSTDTQYF TGCGCCAGCAGCCGGCTGACTAGTGCGGGGAGCACAGATACGCAGTATTTT
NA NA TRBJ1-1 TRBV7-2 CASSLVGDRNTEAFF TGTGCCAGCAGCTTAGTCGGGGATAGGAACACTGAAGCTTTCTTT
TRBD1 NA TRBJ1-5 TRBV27 CASSRGRNQPQHF TGTGCCAGCAGCAGGGGGCGCAATCAGCCCCAGCATTTT
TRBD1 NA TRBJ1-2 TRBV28 CASSTPRTGIYGYTF TGTGCCAGCAGTACCCCCCGGACAGGAATTTATGGCTACACCTTC
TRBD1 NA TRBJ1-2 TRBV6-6 CASSSGTGPRDTF TGTGCCAGCAGTTCCGGGACAGGACCCCGCGATACCTTC
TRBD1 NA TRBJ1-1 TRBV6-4 CASSDTGQGRAEAFF TGTGCCAGCAGTGACACGGGACAGGGGAGGGCTGAAGCTTTCTTT
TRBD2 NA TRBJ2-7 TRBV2 CASTRTDGRGYF TGTGCCAGCACCCGCACTGATGGGAGGGGGTACTTC
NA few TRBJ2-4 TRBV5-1 CASSYGLEALAKNIQYF TGCGCCAGCAGCTATGGCTTAGAGGCACTAGCCAAAAACATTCAGTACTTC
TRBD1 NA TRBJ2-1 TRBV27 CASSSPGQGNEQFF TGTGCCAGCAGTTCTCCGGGACAGGGCAATGAGCAGTTCTTC
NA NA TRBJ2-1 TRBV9 CASSVAPGDNEQFF TGTGCCAGCAGCGTAGCTCCGGGGGACAATGAGCAGTTCTTC
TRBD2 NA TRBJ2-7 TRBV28 CASSLRASGSHEQYF TGTGCCAGCAGTTTAAGGGCTAGCGGGAGCCACGAGCAGTACTTC
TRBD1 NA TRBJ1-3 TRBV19 CASSMTGKLSGNTIYF TGTGCCAGTAGTATGACAGGGAAACTCTCTGGAAACACCATATATTTT
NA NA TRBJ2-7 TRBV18 CASSPLPTRTYEQYF TGTGCCAGCTCACCACTTCCGACTAGGACCTACGAGCAGTACTTC
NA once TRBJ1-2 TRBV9 CASSVEGASGYTF TGTGCCAGCAGCGTAGAAGGGGCGAGCGGCTACACCTTC
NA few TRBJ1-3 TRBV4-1 CASTDLGSGNTIYF TGCGCCAGCACAGACCTCGGGTCTGGAAACACCATATATTTT
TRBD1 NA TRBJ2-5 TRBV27 CASSSRDRGPGETQYF TGTGCCAGCAGTTCCCGGGACAGGGGACCCGGGGAGACCCAGTACTTC
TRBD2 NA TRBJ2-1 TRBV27 CASGTSGGRVLNEQFF TGTGCCAGTGGGACTAGCGGAGGTAGAGTTCTCAATGAGCAGTTCTTC
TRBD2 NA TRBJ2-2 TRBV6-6 CATPRDYNTGELFF TGTGCCACCCCCCGGGACTACAACACCGGGGAGCTGTTTTTT
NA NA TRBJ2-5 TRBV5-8 CASSSGKGTLGETQYF TGTGCCAGCAGCTCAGGGAAGGGCACCCTTGGGGAGACCCAGTACTTC
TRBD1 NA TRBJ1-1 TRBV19 CASRHRGSGTEAFF TGTGCCAGTAGGCACAGGGGGTCTGGCACTGAAGCTTTCTTT
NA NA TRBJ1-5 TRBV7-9 CSSNGGPNQPQHF TGTTCCAGCAACGGGGGGCCCAATCAGCCCCAGCATTTT
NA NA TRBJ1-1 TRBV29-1 CSVGEGSTEAFF TGCAGCGTTGGGGAGGGAAGCACTGAAGCTTTCTTT
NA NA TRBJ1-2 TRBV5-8 CASSRQAYGYTF TGTGCCAGCAGTAGGCAGGCTTATGGCTACACCTTC
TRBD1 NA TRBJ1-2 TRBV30 CAWSPGTGSNYGYTF TGTGCCTGGAGTCCCGGGACAGGTTCCAACTATGGCTACACCTTC
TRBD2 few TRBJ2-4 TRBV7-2 CASSSSLTSAKNIQYF TGTGCCAGCAGCTCCTCCCTGACTAGCGCGAAAAACATTCAGTACTTC
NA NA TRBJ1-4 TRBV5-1 CASSLARSEKLFF TGCGCCAGCAGCTTGGCCAGGTCCGAAAAACTGTTTTTT
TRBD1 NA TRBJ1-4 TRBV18 CASSLGQGVTNEKLFF TGTGCCAGCTCACTGGGACAGGGGGTAACTAATGAAAAACTGTTTTTT
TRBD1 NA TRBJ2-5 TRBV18 CASSPLTAGTVTHEETQYF TGTGCCAGCTCACCGTTAACGGCCGGGACAGTTACACATGAAGAGACCCAGTACTTC
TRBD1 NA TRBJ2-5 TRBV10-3 CAIGGQNQETQYF TGTGCCATCGGGGGACAGAACCAAGAGACCCAGTACTTC
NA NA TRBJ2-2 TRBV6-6 CASSYRDTSTGELFF TGTGCCAGCAGTTACAGGGACACCTCCACCGGGGAGCTGTTTTTT